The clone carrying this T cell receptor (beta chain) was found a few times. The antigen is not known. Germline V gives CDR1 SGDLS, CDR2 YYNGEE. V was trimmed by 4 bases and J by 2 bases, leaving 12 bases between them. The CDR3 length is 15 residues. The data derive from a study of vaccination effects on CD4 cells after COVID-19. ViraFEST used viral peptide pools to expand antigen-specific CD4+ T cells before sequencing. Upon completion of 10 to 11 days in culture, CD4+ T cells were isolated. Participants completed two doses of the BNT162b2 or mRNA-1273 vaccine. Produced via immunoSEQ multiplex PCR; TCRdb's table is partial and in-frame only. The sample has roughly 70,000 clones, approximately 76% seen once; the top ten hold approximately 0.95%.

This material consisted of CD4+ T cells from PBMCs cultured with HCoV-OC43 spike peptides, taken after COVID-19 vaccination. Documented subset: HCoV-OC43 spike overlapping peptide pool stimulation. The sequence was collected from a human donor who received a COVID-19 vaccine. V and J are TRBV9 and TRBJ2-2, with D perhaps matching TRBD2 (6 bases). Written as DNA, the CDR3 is TGTGCCAGCAGCCGTAGCGGAATAAACACCGGGGAGCTGTTTTTT. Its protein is CASSRSGINTGELFF.